This T cell receptor (beta chain) appears in the sequencing data of a study of blood T cells in healthy people across ages. A J-beta primer mix and a sample-barcoded 5' primer were used in a second PCR of roughly 7 to 12 cycles. MiXCR was run by TCRdb on the 5' RACE reads, yielding one entry per CDR3 protein. The data contain 1,800,000 or so distinct CDR3 sequences, 30% to 40% of them singletons. Each donor's blood draw was roughly 9.5 milliliters of peripheral blood. Isolating PBMCs gave at least 6 million of these cells per sample. The CDR3 sequence is 15 residues long. The V end was cut by 4 bases, the J end by 0 bases, with 13 bases between. Germline CDR1 and CDR2: SQVTM and ANQGSEA.

The sample consisted of blood. This TCR was recovered from a human donor in good health. This sequence joins TRBV29-1 and TRBJ1-5, with unresolved D. The CDR3 nucleotides read TGCAGCGTTGTTGTTCGGGCGGATAGCAATCAGCCCCAGCATTTT. It codes for CSVVVRADSNQPQHF.